The next 5 T cell receptor beta chains were all read from a single sample in a study of T cell responses to AZD1222 COVID-19 vaccine. Repertoires were generated with immunoSEQ multiplex PCR, while TCRdb's copy carries only in-frame clones and drops some. This table holds about 180,000 clones, less than 90% found once. The sequences come from peripheral blood, collected on day 0 of AZD1222 vaccination. These receptors originate from an adult in good health.

The chain joins TRBV6-6 to TRBJ2-3, with 7 bases matching TRBD1. The CDR3 has 15 amino acids. The germline V gene has CDR1 MNHNY and CDR2 SVGAGI (reference sequence). V lost 2 bases to trimming and J lost 7 bases; unmatched junction nucleotides: 9. The CDR3 region has the DNA TGTGCCAGCAGTTACGATAGTAGGGGGCACTATACGCAGTATTTT. This codes for CASSYDSRGHYTQYF.

This clone was found once. The rearrangement joins TRBV2 to TRBJ1-1, with 7 bases that match TRBD1. V was pared by 6 bases and J by 3 bases, with 4 bases of the junction left unmatched. The CDR3 runs to 13 residues. CDR1 is SNHLY, CDR2 FYNNEI, per germline. The CDR3 reads CASRQGEDTEAFF. CDR3 in DNA: TGTGCCAGCAGGCAGGGGGAGGACACTGAAGCTTTCTTT.

J is TRBJ1-1 and V is TRBV5-1, with 10 bases lining up with TRBD1. The CDR3 runs 14 residues. Germline CDR1 and CDR2: SGHRS and YFSETQ. V gave up 5 bases and J gave up 3 bases; unmatched junction bases: 4. CDR3 sequence (DNA): TGCGCCAGCAGACGCGGACAGGGGGACACTGAAGCTTTCTTT. As protein: CASRRGQGDTEAFF.

The rearrangement links TRBV6-5 to TRBJ2-2; TRBD1 matches at 10 bases. Germline V gene data show CDR1 as MNHEY and CDR2 as SVGAGI. With 6 bases clipped from V and 6 bases from J, the junction kept 7 bases outside the gene matches. CDR3 size: 15 residues. Written as DNA, the CDR3 is TGTGCCAGCAGATTAGCGACAGGGGGCTCCGGGGAGCTGTTTTTT. It yields the protein CASRLATGGSGELFF.

The chain has TRBV5-1 and TRBJ1-4; a weak D match, TRBD1 (5 bases). This CDR3 region has 13 residues. V was trimmed by 7 bases and J by 7 bases, leaving 14 bases between them. The germline gives CDR1 SGHRS, CDR2 YFSETQ. The DNA of the CDR3 is TGCGCCAGCGCCGCGGGGCCAGGTGAAAAACTGTTTTTT. Protein sequence: CASAAGPGEKLFF.